These 7 T cell receptor beta chains originate from one sample sequenced in a study of blood T cell repertoires in COVID-19. Here immunoSEQ multiplex PCR was the method, and the copy in TCRdb shows in-frame clones only, minus some. The sample contains roughly 260,000 clones, more than 85% of which appear only once. The sample comprised peripheral blood. The receptor source for this set is a person between 18 and 35 years old with COVID-19, enrolled during active disease.

This rearrangement joins TRBV5-1 to TRBJ2-1; the match to TRBD2 covers 15 bases. This CDR3 comprises 15 residues. Per germline, CDR1 SGHRS and CDR2 YFSETQ. The V segment lost 4 bases and the J segment 7 bases; nucleotides outside the gene matches: 3. CDR3 bases: TGCGCCAGCAGCGACGGACTAGCGGGAGGGAATGAGCAGTTCTTC. It codes for CASSDGLAGGNEQFF.

The gene calls are TRBV20-1 and TRBJ2-5, with unresolved D. CDR1 is DFQATT, CDR2 SNEGSKA, per germline (reference sequence). The CDR3 has 10 residues. Trimming shortened V by 5 bases and J by 5 bases, and 6 bases separated the two germline ends. DNA for the CDR3: TGCAGTGCTGTTCGGGAGACCCAGTACTTC. It translates to CSAVRETQYF.

This rearrangement joins TRBV2 to TRBJ2-1; D gene unclear. With 3 bases removed from V and 5 bases from J, the gap between germline ends came to 14 bases. The CDR3 sequence is 15 residues long. Germline V lookup: CDR1 SNHLY, CDR2 FYNNEI. The CDR3 loop is CASSEWLENHNEQFF. The DNA of the CDR3 is TGTGCCAGCAGTGAGTGGCTAGAAAACCACAATGAGCAGTTCTTC.

CDR3 residues: CATSRDGLTTLHF. CDR3 nucleotide sequence: TGTGCCACCAGCAGAGATGGACTCACCACCCTCCACTTT. The gene calls are TRBV15 and TRBJ1-6; D gene ambiguous. The V gene's germline CDR1 is LNHNV and CDR2 YYDKDF (reference sequence). This CDR3 is 13 amino acids long. Trimming took off 0 bases at V and 14 bases at J, with 11 bases between the two ends. Full variable domain (missing parts from reference TRBV15 and TRBJ1-6): DAMVIQNPRYQVTQFGKPVTLSCSQTLNHNVMYWYQQKSSQAPKLLFHYYDKDFNNEADTPDNFQSRRPNTSFCFLDIRSPGLGDTAMYLCATSRDGLTTLHFGNGTRLTVT.

Only a few counts were recorded for this clone. V is TRBV25-1 and J is TRBJ2-7; no reliable D call. The V end lost 3 bases, the J end lost 0 bases, and 18 bases lay between the germline ends. The CDR3 length is 17 residues. From germline, CDR1 is MGHDK and CDR2 SYGVNS. The CDR3 nucleotides are TGTGCCAGCAGTGATAAGTTGGCGGTTGGCAACTCCTACGAGCAGTACTTC. Translating it yields CASSDKLAVGNSYEQYF.

V usage is TRBV6-2 or TRBV6-3 and J usage is TRBJ1-2; a weak D match, TRBD1 (5 bases). CDR3 size: 13 residues. Germline V gives CDR1 MNHEY, CDR2 SVGEGT. Trimming cost V 6 bases and J 3 bases, with 11 bases left between them. For the CDR3, the DNA is TGTGCCAGCAGCGGGGCAGCCTACTATGGCTACACCTTC. This sequence encodes CASSGAAYYGYTF.

The chain carries TRBV5-6 and TRBJ1-6; 8 bases fit TRBD1. The CDR3 sequence is 15 residues long. CDR1 and CDR2 (germline): SGHDT, YYEEEE. Trimming cost V 2 bases and J 8 bases; bases outside gene matches: 6. Here the CDR3 reads CASSFGQGAHSPLHF. The CDR3 region has the DNA TGTGCCAGCAGCTTTGGGCAGGGGGCGCATTCACCCCTCCACTTT.